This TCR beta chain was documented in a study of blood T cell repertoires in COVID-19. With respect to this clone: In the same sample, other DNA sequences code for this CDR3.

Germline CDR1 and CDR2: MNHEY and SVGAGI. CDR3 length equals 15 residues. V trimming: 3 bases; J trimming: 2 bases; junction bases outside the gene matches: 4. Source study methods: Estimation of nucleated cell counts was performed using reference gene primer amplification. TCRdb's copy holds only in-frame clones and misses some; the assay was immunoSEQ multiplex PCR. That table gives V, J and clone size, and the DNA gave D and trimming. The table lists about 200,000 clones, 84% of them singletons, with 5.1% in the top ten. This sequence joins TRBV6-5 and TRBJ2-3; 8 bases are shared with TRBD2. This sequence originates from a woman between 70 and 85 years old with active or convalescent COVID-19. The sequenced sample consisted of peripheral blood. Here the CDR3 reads CASSYSGTNTDTQYF. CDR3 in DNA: TGTGCCAGCAGTTATAGCGGGACGAACACAGATACGCAGTATTTT.